This is a list of T cell receptor beta chains from one sample in a study of T cell responses to AZD1222 COVID-19 vaccine. Using immunoSEQ multiplex PCR, the repertoire was profiled, and TCRdb retains in-frame clones only, with some absent. The data hold some 120,000 clones, with more than 75% observed a single time. The specimen comprised peripheral blood, sampled on day 0 of AZD1222 vaccination. The receptors derive from an adult in good health. Each CDR3 is given with its conserved first and last residue. A D gene is named only where the DNA matches it firmly. Clone size is given for some rows only: seen once, a few or many times, or a class if the clone is expanded.

TRBV2	.	TRBJ1-1	TRBD1	CASSFNRQGSTEAFF	TGTGCCAGCAGCTTTAATCGACAGGGGAGCACTGAAGCTTTCTTT
TRBV5-1	.	TRBJ2-1	.	CASSLAGPYNEQFF	TGCGCCAGCAGCTTGGCAGGACCGTACAATGAGCAGTTCTTC
TRBV18	.	TRBJ1-4	.	CASSRAGGATNEKLFF	TGTGCCAGCTCACGGGCAGGAGGCGCAACTAATGAAAAACTGTTTTTT
TRBV27	.	TRBJ2-5	.	CASRNIQETQYF	TGTGCCAGCAGGAACATCCAAGAGACCCAGTACTTC
TRBV5-1	once	TRBJ2-2	.	CASSLLQNTGELFF	TGCGCCAGCAGCTTGCTCCAGAACACCGGGGAGCTGTTTTTT
TRBV11-2	.	TRBJ2-1	.	CASSLLKLFWRFNEQFF	TGTGCCAGCAGCCTCCTTAAACTCTTCTGGAGGTTCAATGAGCAGTTCTTC
TRBV7-8	.	TRBJ1-5	.	CASSLGLYSNQPQHF	TGTGCCAGCAGCTTGGGTTTATATAGCAATCAGCCCCAGCATTTT
TRBV19	.	TRBJ1-1	.	CASLARTTGNTEAFF	TGTGCCAGTCTCGCGAGGACAACCGGGAACACTGAAGCTTTCTTT
TRBV7-9	.	TRBJ1-5	.	CASSPDSYQPQHF	TGTGCCAGCAGCCCAGACAGTTATCAGCCCCAGCATTTT
TRBV3-1/TRBV3-2	.	TRBJ2-3	.	CASSQGRSSGADTQYF	TGTGCCAGCAGCCAAGGCCGATCAAGCGGTGCAGATACGCAGTATTTT
TRBV7-6	.	TRBJ1-5	.	CASSLDRDQPQHF	TGTGCCAGCAGCTTAGACAGGGACCAGCCCCAGCATTTT
TRBV27	.	TRBJ2-2	TRBD1	CASKSGTGLPRGLTGELFF	TGTGCCAGCAAATCGGGGACAGGGCTCCCTCGGGGTCTTACCGGGGAGCTGTTTTTT
TRBV3-1/TRBV3-2	.	TRBJ1-2	.	CASSQMAGPRYGYTF	TGTGCCAGCAGCCAAATGGCAGGGCCGCGGTATGGCTACACCTTC
TRBV12-2	.	TRBJ1-4	.	CASRSPDRTGTEKLFF	TGTGCAAGTAGATCCCCCGACCGGACAGGGACCGAAAAACTGTTTTTT
TRBV7-8	.	TRBJ2-7	TRBD2	CASSLGLAGSYEQYF	TGTGCCAGCAGCTTAGGGCTAGCGGGTTCCTACGAGCAGTACTTC
TRBV4-1	.	TRBJ2-5	.	CASSAGTSLGETQYF	TGCGCCAGCAGCGCCGGGACTTCACTGGGAGAGACCCAGTACTTC